The clone carrying this T cell receptor (beta chain) was counted only a few times. Antigen: not known. Through a sample-barcoded 5' primer and a J-beta primer mix, a second PCR was run for roughly 6 to 11 cycles. Each CDR3 protein gets one entry after TCRdb re-called the 5' RACE reads with MiXCR. This table holds roughly 700,000 distinct CDR3 sequences, 25% found once. The record originates from a study of blood T cells in healthy people across ages. Points from the study as a whole: TCR beta diversity was tightly associated with the proportion of naive T cells.

The V segment lost 6 bases and the J segment 2 bases; nucleotides outside the gene matches: 5. The CDR3 covers 15 residues. Germline loops: CDR1 DFQATT, CDR2 SNEGSKA (reference sequence). The sample was also linked to a second study, of T cells of mothers and their children. That source notes: cDNA synthesis used all extracted RNA, 1.5 ug per 15 ul.

The sample consisted of blood. The gene calls are TRBV20-1 and TRBJ2-6; 9 bases agree with TRBD1. This receptor was taken from a boy between 10 and 17 years old in good health. The CDR3 region has the DNA TGCAGTGCCGACAGGGGGGGTACTGGGGCCAACGTCCTGACTTTC. Translated: CSADRGGTGANVLTF.